The entry below describes one TCR beta chain. The sample belongs to a study of shared clonotypes between healthy human individuals. Using immunoSEQ multiplex PCR, the repertoire was profiled, and TCRdb retains in-frame clones only, with some absent. In the table there are some 200,000 clones, 50% to 75% of which are singletons. Deletions cut 6 bases from V and 0 bases from J, with 8 bases between. Germline loops: CDR1 MGHRA, CDR2 YSYEKL. This CDR3 comprises 14 residues. Sequences were obtained from memory CD4+ T cells sorted from blood. As for subset: CD45RA-negative fraction. The chain uses TRBV4-1 and TRBJ2-2; weak D call: TRBD2 (5 bases). The sequence came from a man aged 30 to 45 in good health. In nucleotides, the CDR3 is TGCGCCAGCAGGTTACTAGCGAACACCGGGGAGCTGTTTTTT. Translated: CASRLLANTGELFF.